The 20 T cell receptor beta chains presented below share a single source sample, sequenced in a study of blood T cell repertoires in COVID-19 (TCRdb year 2020). The library was obtained by the immunoSEQ multiplex PCR assay. What TCRdb holds here is the immuneACCESS table cut down to in-frame rearrangements. Part of the clones is not present; checked against another copy, under half of the missing clones reflect an unresolved V gene, and the others are unexplained. The sample records 150,000 to 200,000 clones, almost 90% of which are singletons. Jointly, the top ten make up roughly 0.56% of the sample. The source material was peripheral blood. Receptor source: a man in his fifties with acute or convalescent COVID-19.

The chain has TRBV6-5 and TRBJ1-3; 7 bases fit TRBD1. This CDR3 has 15 amino acids. Germline CDR1 MNHEY, CDR2 SVGAGI. V lost 6 bases to trimming and J lost 4 bases; unmatched junction nucleotides: 9. DNA for the CDR3: TGTGCCAGCAGGAAACAGGGGCTAGAAGGAAACACCATATATTTT. Its translation is CASRKQGLEGNTIYF.

This chain uses TRBV28 with TRBJ1-1; D remains unclear. Germline V CDR1 and CDR2: MDHEN, SYDVKM. The CDR3 sequence is 13 residues long. The V gene lost 3 bases and the J gene lost 4 bases, with 9 bases spanning the gap. The CDR3 nucleotides are TGTGCCAGCAGTTTGGGTAGCCCCACTGAAGCTTTCTTT. This codes for CASSLGSPTEAFF.

This sequence joins TRBV7-2 and TRBJ2-5, with TRBD2 matching over 10 bases. Germline V CDR1 and CDR2: SGHTA, FQGNSA. V was clipped by 1 base and J by 6 bases; unmatched bases: 8. The CDR3 loop spans 16 amino acids. CDR3 sequence reads: CASSLGQRGGIKTQYF. The CDR3 nucleotides are TGTGCCAGCAGCTTAGGGCAGCGGGGGGGCATAAAGACCCAGTACTTC.

This rearrangement joins TRBV7-8 to TRBJ1-1; TRBD1 matches 7 bases. The CDR3 is made up of 16 amino acids. The V segment lost 1 base and the J segment 1 base; nucleotides outside the gene matches: 6. CDR1 and CDR2 (germline): SGHVS, FQNEAQ. CDR3 protein: CASSLVKGAGNTEAFF. For the CDR3, the DNA is TGTGCCAGCAGCTTAGTAAAGGGGGCGGGGAACACTGAAGCTTTCTTT.

The chain carries TRBV4-1 and TRBJ1-3; D is possibly TRBD1 (5 bases). Trimming removed 3 bases from V and 0 bases from J, with 12 bases in between. Germline CDR1 reads MGHRA; CDR2 reads YSYEKL. The CDR3 has 16 amino acids. CDR3 DNA: TGCGCCAGCAGCCAGGGGCAGGTCTACTCTGGAAACACCATATATTTT. As protein: CASSQGQVYSGNTIYF.

The rearrangement uses TRBV6-5 and TRBJ1-6, with 9 bases lining up with TRBD1. Germline CDR1 MNHEY, CDR2 SVGAGI. Losses at the gene ends were 6 bases for V and 8 bases for J; bases not matched to a gene: 8. The CDR3 spans 15 residues. CDR3 loop: CASSTGGTFYSPLHF. The CDR3 region has the DNA TGTGCCAGCAGCACAGGGGGCACCTTTTATTCACCCCTCCACTTT.

The rearrangement joins TRBV7-9 to TRBJ1-5; 11 nucleotides line up with TRBD1. The V and J ends lost 4 bases and 4 bases, in that order; junction bases with no gene match: 6. Germline-derived CDR1 and CDR2 are SEHNR and FQNEAQ (reference sequence). The CDR3 spans 16 residues. The CDR3 sequence: CASSSSDRGPNQPQHF. The CDR3 DNA reads TGTGCCAGCAGCTCTTCGGACAGGGGGCCGAATCAGCCCCAGCATTTT.

The chain uses TRBV6-2 or TRBV6-3 and TRBJ2-3; 7 bases align to TRBD2. The CDR3 runs to 13 residues. Trimming took 2 bases from V and 7 from J; bases not matched to a gene: 3. Germline values: CDR1 MNHEY, CDR2 SVGEGT. CDR3 protein: CASSYGSGYTQYF. The CDR3 DNA follows: TGTGCCAGCAGTTACGGTAGCGGGTATACGCAGTATTTT.

On this clone: The junction shows a germline mismatch at one end, possibly a read error. V and J are TRBV5-1 and TRBJ2-1; D is perhaps TRBD1 (7 bases). The length of the CDR3 is 14 residues. In germline, CDR1 is SGHRS, CDR2 YFSETQ. CDR3 sequence reads: CASTAAGGYTEQFF. The CDR3 DNA follows: TGCGCCAGCACGGCGGCAGGGGGGTACACTGAGCAGTTCTTC. Combining the CDR3 with reference TRBV5-1 and TRBJ2-1 gives the whole variable domain KAGVTQTPRYLIKTRGQQVTLSCSPISGHRSVSWYQQTPGQGLQFLFEYFSETQRNKGNFPGRFSGRQFSNSRSEMNVSTLELGDSALYLCASTAAGGYTEQFFGPGTRLTVL.

This clone was detected once. The chain employs TRBV5-4 and TRBJ2-6; no definite D call. The germline V and J ends were trimmed by 0 bases and 0 bases, with 4 bases remaining between them. The germline V gene encodes CDR1 SGHNT and CDR2 YYREEE (reference sequence). The CDR3 sequence is 15 residues long. CDR3 bases: TGTGCCAGCAGCTTGGGGAGCTCTGGGGCCAACGTCCTGACTTTC. Its translation: CASSLGSSGANVLTF.

The chain couples TRBV29-1 to TRBJ1-1; a weak D match, TRBD1 (6 bases). The germline CDR1 and CDR2 sequences are SQVTM and ANQGSEA. CDR3 length: 11 residues. V was cut by 6 bases and J by 4 bases, with 9 bases left in between. CDR3 nucleotide sequence: TGCAGCGTCAGGGGACCCACTGAAGCTTTCTTT. Translated: CSVRGPTEAFF.

V gene TRBV7-2 combines with J gene TRBJ1-5; D not resolved. Looked up from germline, CDR1 is SGHTA and CDR2 is FQGNSA. Between the trimmed V and J ends, which lost 1 base and 12 bases, there was a span of 7 bases. CDR3 length: 11 amino acids. The CDR3 protein is CASSLGRHQHF. Written as DNA, the CDR3 is TGTGCCAGCAGCTTAGGGCGGCACCAGCATTTT.

V is TRBV5-6 and J is TRBJ2-5, with D uncertain. From germline, CDR1 is SGHDT and CDR2 YYEEEE. The CDR3 sequence is 13 residues long. Trimming removed 3 bases at V and 4 bases at J, with 10 bases between. The CDR3 DNA sequence: TGTGCCAGCAGCTATGACACTGGAGAGACCCAGTACTTC. Translating it yields CASSYDTGETQYF. The variable domain in full, completed from reference TRBV5-6 and TRBJ2-5, reads DAGVTQSPTHLIKTRGQQVTLRCSPKSGHDTVSWYQQALGQGPQFIFQYYEEEERQRGNFPDRFSGHQFPNYSSELNVNALLLGDSALYLCASSYDTGETQYFGPGTRLLVL.

This clone was recorded only once. The chain recombines TRBV6-6 with TRBJ1-1; D is unresolved. CDR3 length: 14 amino acids. V lost 2 bases and J 1 base, leaving 8 bases between the germline ends. From germline, CDR1 is MNHNY and CDR2 SVGAGI (reference sequence). The CDR3 sequence is CASSYVGENTEAFF. As DNA, the CDR3 is TGTGCCAGCAGTTACGTGGGAGAGAACACTGAAGCTTTCTTT.

This chain links TRBV27 with TRBJ2-2, with TRBD1 as a possible D gene (6 bases). The CDR3 is 12 amino acids. Trimming left V 7 bases short and J 6 bases short, with 9 bases between. Looked up from germline, CDR1 is MNHEY and CDR2 is SMNVEV (reference sequence). The CDR3 loop reads CASTTGSGELFF. In nucleotides, the CDR3 is TGTGCCAGCACCACAGGGTCCGGGGAGCTGTTTTTT.

V usage is TRBV27 and J usage is TRBJ1-2; 7 bases match TRBD1. Germline lookup yields CDR1 MNHEY and CDR2 SMNVEV (reference sequence). Trimming removed 2 bases from V and 6 bases from J; junction bases left unmatched: 6. This CDR3 has 14 amino acids. CDR3 loop: CASSLANRGNGYTF. The CDR3 DNA is TGTGCCAGCAGTTTAGCGAACAGGGGAAATGGCTACACCTTC.

As to this clone: The identical CDR3 is also encoded by other nucleotide sequences in the sample. This chain's CDR3 is CASSIVPGGDTGELFF. In DNA form, the CDR3 reads TGTGCCAGTAGTATAGTACCCGGGGGGGACACCGGGGAGCTGTTTTTT. This chain links TRBV19 with TRBJ2-2, with 8 bases fitting TRBD2. V dropped 1 base and J dropped 3; count of bases not matched to a gene: 4. The CDR3 runs to 16 residues. The germline gives CDR1 LNHDA, CDR2 SQIVND (reference sequence).

This sequence joins TRBV5-5 and TRBJ1-4; 7 bases line up with TRBD1. Germline V gives CDR1 SGHKS, CDR2 YYEKEE (reference sequence). Trimming cost V 3 bases and J 7 bases; bases outside gene matches: 9. The CDR3 loop spans 15 amino acids. The CDR3 DNA sequence: TGTGCCAGCAGCTACCGACAGGGTATCAGTGAAAAACTGTTTTTT. This sequence encodes CASSYRQGISEKLFF.

Remarks on this clone: Sequence at one end of the junction differs from germline and may be a read error. The genes are TRBV5-4 and TRBJ1-2; TRBD1 might be the D (6 bases). The CDR3 spans 13 residues. From germline, CDR1 is SGHNT and CDR2 YYREEE (reference sequence). CDR3 sequence: CASRLGGGSGYTF. The CDR3 DNA reads as TGTGCCAGCAGGTTGGGGGGGGGCTCCGGCTACACCTTC. Complete variable domain (other parts from reference TRBV5-4 and TRBJ1-2): ETGVTQSPTHLIKTRGQQVTLRCSSQSGHNTVSWYQQALGQGPQFIFQYYREEENGRGNFPPRFSGLQFPNYSSELNVNALELDDSALYLCASRLGGGSGYTFGSGTRLTVV.

The V call is TRBV7-6, the J call TRBJ2-2; no clear D. Germline loops: CDR1 SGHVS, CDR2 FNYEAQ. This CDR3 spans 16 amino acids. Trimming took 0 bases from V and 0 from J, leaving 8 bases between them. CDR3 sequence reads: CASSLAEHTNTGELFF. The CDR3, as DNA: TGTGCCAGCAGCTTAGCAGAACATACGAACACCGGGGAGCTGTTTTTT.